Sequencing of this T cell receptor (beta chain) was carried out in a study of siplizumab effects on memory and regulatory T cells. Sequencing was performed with immunoSEQ multiplex PCR; in TCRdb, only in-frame clones are kept and a portion is missing. Altogether some 100,000 clones are present, 90% to 95% being singletons, with the ten largest covering 5.5% to 7.5%. The sequenced material came from CD8+ T cells sorted from blood. The TCR was taken from a human donor in good health.

CDR3 loop: CASSLSGTSGSSYEQYF. DNA for the CDR3: TGTGCCAGCAGCCTTTCCGGGACTAGCGGGAGTTCTTACGAGCAGTACTTC. The J gene is TRBJ2-7, the V gene TRBV7-8, with TRBD2 matching over 14 bases. The CDR3 runs to 17 residues. With 5 bases clipped from V and 4 bases from J, the junction kept 10 bases outside the gene matches. CDR1 is SGHVS, CDR2 FQNEAQ, per germline.